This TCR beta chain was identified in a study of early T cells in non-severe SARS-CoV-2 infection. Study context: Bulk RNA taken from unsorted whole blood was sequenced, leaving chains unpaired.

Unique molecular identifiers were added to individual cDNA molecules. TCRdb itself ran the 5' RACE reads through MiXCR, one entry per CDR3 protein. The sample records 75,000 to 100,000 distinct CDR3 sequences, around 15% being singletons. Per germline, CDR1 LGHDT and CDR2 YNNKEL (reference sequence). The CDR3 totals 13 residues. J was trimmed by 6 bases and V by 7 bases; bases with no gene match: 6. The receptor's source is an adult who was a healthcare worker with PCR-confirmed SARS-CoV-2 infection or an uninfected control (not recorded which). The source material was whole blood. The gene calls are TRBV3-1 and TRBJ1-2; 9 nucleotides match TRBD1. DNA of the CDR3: TGTGCCAGCACCCGAGGGACAGGGCATGGCTACACCTTC. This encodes CASTRGTGHGYTF.